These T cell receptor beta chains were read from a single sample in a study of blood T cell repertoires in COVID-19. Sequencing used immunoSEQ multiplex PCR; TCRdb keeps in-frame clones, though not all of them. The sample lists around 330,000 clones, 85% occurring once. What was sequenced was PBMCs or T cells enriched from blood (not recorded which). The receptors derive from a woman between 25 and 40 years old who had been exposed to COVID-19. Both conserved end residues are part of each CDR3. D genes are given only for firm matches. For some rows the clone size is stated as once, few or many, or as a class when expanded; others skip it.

CATKSQIHGNTIYF | TGTGCCACCAAGTCCCAGATACATGGAAACACCATATATTTT | TRBV15 | . | TRBJ1-3 | once
CAWTTGRNTEAFF | TGTGCCTGGACGACAGGGAGGAACACTGAAGCTTTCTTT | TRBV30 | TRBD1 | TRBJ1-1 | .
CASSLVAGGRHEQFF | TGTGCCAGCAGCTTAGTAGCGGGAGGGCGGCATGAGCAGTTCTTC | TRBV7-9 | TRBD2 | TRBJ2-1 | .
CASSPLAGGPGTDTQYF | TGTGCCAGCAGCCCCCTAGCGGGAGGGCCAGGGACAGATACGCAGTATTTT | TRBV28 | TRBD2 | TRBJ2-3 | few
CASSLDTSYEQYF | TGTGCCAGCAGTTTAGACACCTCCTACGAGCAGTACTTC | TRBV27 | . | TRBJ2-7 | few
CASSQAGTKGGISYEQYF | TGTGCCAGCAGCCAAGCGGGGACCAAGGGGGGGATCTCCTACGAGCAGTACTTC | TRBV4-2 | . | TRBJ2-7 | .
CASSAGDRGYGYTF | TGTGCCAGCAGCGCCGGGGACAGAGGTTATGGCTACACCTTC | TRBV5-4 | TRBD1 | TRBJ1-2 | .
CASSPPGDSSPLHF | TGCGCCAGCAGCCCCCCGGGCGACAGTTCACCCCTCCACTTT | TRBV4-1 | . | TRBJ1-6 | .
CASREGTDFFYEQYF | TGTGCCAGCAGAGAAGGGACAGATTTCTTCTACGAGCAGTACTTC | TRBV6-1 | TRBD1 | TRBJ2-7 | .
CASSLLAGGVGNYGYTF | TGTGCCAGCAGTTTATTGGCAGGGGGAGTAGGTAACTATGGCTACACCTTC | TRBV28 | TRBD1 | TRBJ1-2 | .
CAWSSGRSNYGYTF | TGTGCCTGGAGCTCTGGGAGAAGTAACTATGGCTACACCTTC | TRBV30 | . | TRBJ1-2 | few
CASSLNIMGGINIEQYF | TGTGCCAGCAGTTTGAATATAATGGGGGGAATAAACATCGAGCAGTACTTC | TRBV28 | . | TRBJ2-7 | .
CASSKGDISGNQPQHF | TGTGCCAGCAGCAAAGGGGACATATCTGGCAATCAGCCCCAGCATTTT | TRBV21-1 | . | TRBJ1-5 | once
CASSLGPTDTQYF | TGTGCCAGCAGTTTGGGGCCCACAGATACGCAGTATTTT | TRBV12-3/TRBV12-4 | . | TRBJ2-3 | .
CATRDFLGGGYTF | TGTGCCACCCGGGACTTCCTGGGAGGAGGCTACACCTTC | TRBV12-3/TRBV12-4 | . | TRBJ1-2 | .
CASSTKISQGALNTEAFF | TGTGCCAGCAGTACGAAGATATCTCAGGGGGCGCTCAACACTGAAGCTTTCTTT | TRBV7-9 | TRBD1 | TRBJ1-1 | .
CASSIAVGGTIYF | TGTGCCAGCAGTATCGCGGTGGGTGGCACCATATATTTT | TRBV6-5 | . | TRBJ1-3 | .
CASSTQGAYEQFF | TGTGCCAGCAGCACACAGGGGGCCTATGAGCAGTTCTTC | TRBV9 | TRBD1 | TRBJ2-1 | once
CASSDTSGNEKLFF | TGCGCCAGCAGCGACACCTCAGGGAATGAAAAACTGTTTTTT | TRBV5-1 | . | TRBJ1-4 | .
CASSKVVSGRETQYF | TGTGCCAGCAGCAAAGTGGTGAGCGGGAGGGAGACCCAGTACTTC | TRBV21-1 | . | TRBJ2-5 | .
CASSSDKIYGYTF | TGTGCCAGCAGCTCGGACAAGATCTATGGCTACACCTTC | TRBV12-3/TRBV12-4 | . | TRBJ1-2 | .
CAISEAGYAYNEQFF | TGTGCCATCAGTGAGGCGGGGTACGCCTACAATGAGCAGTTCTTC | TRBV10-3 | . | TRBJ2-1 | .
CASSESGRGNIQYF | TGCGCCAGCAGTGAGTCGGGGAGGGGAAACATTCAGTACTTC | TRBV10-2 | TRBD2 | TRBJ2-4 | .
CASSFGRVDGYTF | TGCGCCAGCAGCTTCGGCAGGGTAGATGGCTACACCTTC | TRBV5-1 | . | TRBJ1-2 | .
CASSRALVSYNSPLHF | TGTGCCAGCAGTCGAGCCCTCGTCTCCTATAATTCACCCCTCCACTTT | TRBV27 | . | TRBJ1-6 | .
CASTRTGGEYGYTF | TGCGCCAGCACTAGGACAGGGGGGGAATATGGCTACACCTTC | TRBV4-3 | TRBD1 | TRBJ1-2 | .
CASSLGQVSNQPQHF | TGTGCCAGCTCACTCGGACAGGTCAGCAATCAGCCCCAGCATTTT | TRBV18 | TRBD1 | TRBJ1-5 | few
CASSVESLAVQFF | TGTGCCAGCAGCGTAGAGTCACTAGCGGTGCAGTTCTTC | TRBV7-9 | TRBD2 | TRBJ2-1 | once
CASSTTGGNQPQHF | TGCGCCAGCAGTACAACAGGGGGTAATCAGCCCCAGCATTTT | TRBV10-2 | TRBD1 | TRBJ1-5 | .
CASSSPWEGANQPQHF | TGTGCCAGTAGTAGTCCATGGGAAGGGGCTAATCAGCCCCAGCATTTT | TRBV19 | . | TRBJ1-5 | .
CASSLRDRVENSPLHF | TGTGCCAGCAGCTTAAGGGACAGGGTAGAGAATTCACCCCTCCACTTT | TRBV7-6 | TRBD1 | TRBJ1-6 | .
CATASGDNGYTF | TGTGCCACCGCATCGGGGGATAATGGCTACACCTTC | TRBV24-1 | . | TRBJ1-2 | .
CATSDGSGQGVNYGYTF | TGTGCCACCAGTGATGGATCGGGACAGGGAGTCAACTATGGCTACACCTTC | TRBV24-1 | TRBD1 | TRBJ1-2 | few
CATSRDPPGQGSHEQYF | TGTGCCACCAGCAGAGATCCTCCGGGACAGGGGTCCCACGAGCAGTACTTC | TRBV15 | TRBD1 | TRBJ2-7 | .
CASSLEASGNTEAFF | TGCGCCAGCAGCTTGGAGGCATCGGGGAACACTGAAGCTTTCTTT | TRBV5-1 | . | TRBJ1-1 | .
CAWSQGLAGHYEQYF | TGTGCCTGGAGTCAGGGACTAGCGGGGCACTACGAGCAGTACTTC | TRBV30 | TRBD2 | TRBJ2-7 | .
CASSVGQGINTIYF | TGTGCCAGCAGCGTCGGACAGGGAATAAACACCATATATTTT | TRBV11-2 | TRBD1 | TRBJ1-3 | .
CASSLESYGYTF | TGTGCCAGCAGTTTAGAGAGCTATGGCTACACCTTC | TRBV28 | . | TRBJ1-2 | .
CASSRTGALSNTGELFF | TGTGCCAGCAGCCGTACAGGGGCCCTCTCGAACACCGGGGAGCTGTTTTTT | TRBV7-3 | TRBD1 | TRBJ2-2 | once
CASSWNPAQGDTEAFF | TGTGCCAGCAGTTGGAACCCGGCGCAGGGGGACACTGAAGCTTTCTTT | TRBV6-5 | TRBD1 | TRBJ1-1 | .
CASSWEKANYGYTF | TGTGCCAGCAGTTGGGAGAAAGCTAACTATGGCTACACCTTC | TRBV28 | . | TRBJ1-2 | .
CASSITGGETQYF | TGTGCCAGCAGTATCACAGGGGGCGAGACCCAGTACTTC | TRBV12-3/TRBV12-4 | TRBD1 | TRBJ2-5 | once
CSGGLLYETQYF | TGCAGCGGAGGACTGTTGTACGAGACCCAGTACTTC | TRBV29-1 | . | TRBJ2-5 | once
CASSSDRGINQPQHF | TGTGCCAGCAGTTCAGACAGGGGGATAAATCAGCCCCAGCATTTT | TRBV28 | TRBD1 | TRBJ1-5 | .
CASSFGTGHGYTF | TGTGCCAGCAGCTTCGGGACAGGGCATGGCTACACCTTC | TRBV7-3 | TRBD1 | TRBJ1-2 | .
CASSFEHSGGTEAFF | TGTGCCAGCAGTTTTGAGCATTCGGGAGGCACTGAAGCTTTCTTT | TRBV28 | . | TRBJ1-1 | .
CASSFSEENTEAFF | TGTGCCAGCAGTTTCTCAGAGGAGAACACTGAAGCTTTCTTT | TRBV28 | . | TRBJ1-1 | .
CASSRQRGVPPDTQYF | TGTGCCAGCAGCCGCCAACGCGGAGTTCCCCCAGATACGCAGTATTTT | TRBV7-9 | . | TRBJ2-3 | .
CASSLDRGINQPQHF | TGTGCCAGCAGTTTGGACAGGGGGATTAATCAGCCCCAGCATTTT | TRBV2 | TRBD1 | TRBJ1-5 | .
CASSLTGFEQFF | TGTGCCAGCAGTTTAACGGGATTTGAGCAGTTCTTC | TRBV28 | . | TRBJ2-1 | .
CASSFSSGGPGPAQYF | TGTGCCAGCAGCTTTTCCTCGGGGGGGCCAGGACCGGCGCAGTATTTT | TRBV7-9 | TRBD2 | TRBJ2-3 | .
CASSLLEAYGYTF | TGTGCCAGCAGCCTCTTGGAGGCCTATGGCTACACCTTC | TRBV12-3/TRBV12-4 | . | TRBJ1-2 | once